These T cell receptor beta chains were read from a single sample in a study of blood T cell repertoires in COVID-19. TCRdb keeps only in-frame clones here, not all; method: immunoSEQ multiplex PCR. The data show 200,000 to 300,000 clones, approximately 90% seen once. Sequenced sample: PBMCs or T cells enriched from blood (not recorded which). The receptors come from a middle-aged man who had recovered from COVID-19. The CDR3 runs from the conserved cysteine through the conserved F or W. D genes are given only for firm matches. For some rows the clone size is stated as once, few or many, or as a class when expanded; others skip it.

clone size,J gene,V gene,D gene,CDR3 DNA,CDR3 protein
NA,TRBJ2-7,TRBV9,NA,TGTGCCAGCAGCCGCGGGTTATCCTACGAGCAGTACTTC,CASSRGLSYEQYF
once,TRBJ1-1,TRBV6-5,NA,TGTGCCAGCAGTTATCGCGGACAGCCGAACACTGAAGCTTTCTTT,CASSYRGQPNTEAFF
NA,TRBJ1-1,TRBV4-3,NA,TGCGCCAGCAGCCAAGATTATCAGGGTTCGAGCACTGAAGCTTTCTTT,CASSQDYQGSSTEAFF
NA,TRBJ1-4,TRBV3-1/TRBV3-2,NA,TGTGCCAGCAGCCAGGGGCAGGACCCCAATGAAAAACTGTTTTTT,CASSQGQDPNEKLFF
NA,TRBJ1-1,TRBV5-1,TRBD1,TGCGCCAGCAGCCCCGGGACAGGGGAGTTTGTGACTGAAGCTTTCTTT,CASSPGTGEFVTEAFF
NA,TRBJ2-3,TRBV19,TRBD2,TGTGCCAGTAGTATCGGACTAGCGGGCACCAGCACAGATACGCAGTATTTT,CASSIGLAGTSTDTQYF
NA,TRBJ1-1,TRBV18,NA,TGTGCCAGCTCACCATCCAAGAACACTGAAGCTTTCTTT,CASSPSKNTEAFF
NA,TRBJ2-2,TRBV2,TRBD1,TGTGCCAGCAGAGACAGGGTTAACACCGGGGAGCTGTTTTTT,CASRDRVNTGELFF
once,TRBJ2-7,TRBV7-2,NA,TGTGCCAGCAGCCTGGACACCTACGAGCAGTACTTC,CASSLDTYEQYF
NA,TRBJ2-1,TRBV5-1,NA,TGCGCCAGCAGCTTGGGCAGACACCCCTACAATGAGCAGTTCTTC,CASSLGRHPYNEQFF
NA,TRBJ1-4,TRBV18,NA,TGTGCCAGCTCAGCCAACAGGGAATGGAGAACTAATGAAAAACTGTTTTTT,CASSANREWRTNEKLFF
NA,TRBJ2-7,TRBV5-1,NA,TGCGCCAGCAGCTTGACAGGTCCATTGAACGGGCAGTACTTC,CASSLTGPLNGQYF
NA,TRBJ2-7,TRBV3-1/TRBV3-2,NA,TGTGCCAGCAGCCCAGGGGCCGAGCAGTACTTC,CASSPGAEQYF